The clone carrying this TCR beta chain was observed a few times. Its specificity is unknown. From germline, CDR1 is SGHRS and CDR2 YFSETQ. V lost 0 bases and J lost 0, with 21 bases in between. This CDR3 region has 20 residues. Libraries were prepared by immunoSEQ multiplex PCR; TCRdb keeps only in-frame clonotypes and omits some of them. The repertoire holds roughly 28,000 clones, with around 93% as singletons. This entry belongs to a study of chemoradiotherapy in HPV16-positive cancers. General observations from the study: Non-HPV-specific T cells did not expand in tumors during treatment, whereas candidate HPV-specific clones and E7-related motifs did.

This receptor was obtained from a human donor with HPV-associated anogenital cancer. The V gene is TRBV5-1, the J gene TRBJ1-4; D gene ambiguous. The sample consisted of blood, taken from a patient who underwent chemoradiotherapy. The CDR3 region has the DNA TGCGCCAGCAGCTTGGGAGAGGGAGCGAGCTCATTTGCAACTAATGAAAAACTGTTTTTT. Translation gives CASSLGEGASSFATNEKLFF.